Sequencing of this T cell receptor beta chain was carried out in a study of T cells after yellow fever vaccination. Study context: Preparation of the low-cell-number fractions used SMART-Seq v4 Ultra Low Input. Regarding the study as a whole: There was a possibility that FACS-sorted repertoires contained abundant clonotypes contaminating from the bulk population. The secondary response was weaker but peaked faster, day 5 versus 15. A minor fraction of clonotypes spanned both CD4 and CD8 compartments.

On this clonotype itself: No antigen is known for it.

TCRdb used MiXCR to reprocess the 5' RACE reads, holding one entry per CDR3 protein. The repertoire holds approximately 550,000 distinct CDR3 sequences, with less than 20% as singletons. Germline CDR1 and CDR2: LNHDA and SQIVND (reference sequence). The CDR3 is 15 residues long. Trimming shortened V by 6 bases and J by 0 bases, and 14 bases separated the two germline ends. The input for sequencing was PBMCs, taken 15 days after the yellow fever booster vaccination. This TCR derives from a man aged 25-40 years who received the YFV17D yellow fever vaccine. The chain joins TRBV19 to TRBJ1-1, with a possible D match to TRBD1 (6 bases). As DNA, the CDR3 is TGTGCCAGTAGGGACAGTAGACTTATGAACACTGAAGCTTTCTTT. Its translation: CASRDSRLMNTEAFF.